These 7 T cell receptor beta chains were sequenced from one sample in a study of CD8+CD57+ T cells in acquired aplastic anemia. Genomic DNA served as template for TCR beta VDJ and CDR3 profiling. TCRdb itself ran the reads through MiXCR, one entry per CDR3 protein. Altogether some 190,000 distinct CDR3 sequences are present, about half being singletons, with the ten largest covering roughly 15%. Specimen: sorted CD4+, CD8+, or CD8+CD57+ T cells (not recorded which) from PBMCs. The receptors derive from a human donor in good health, serving as a control.

In regard to this clonotype: The CDR3 end shows no conserved phenylalanine or tryptophan, and so a read error is likely. The limits of the CDR3 on the DNA are not certain, so only TCRdb's listed CDR3 is given. The V gene is TRBV6-6, the J gene TRBJ1-1. Germline CDR1 and CDR2: MNHNY and SVGAGI (reference sequence). Counting both end residues, the CDR3 totals 8 amino acids. The CDR3 reads CASSESLL.

V usage is TRBV20-1 and J usage is TRBJ2-7; D uncertain. Per germline, CDR1 DFQATT and CDR2 SNEGSKA (reference sequence). Trimming removed 6 bases at V and 2 bases at J, with 14 bases between. The CDR3 runs 13 residues. DNA of the CDR3: TGCAGTGCCACTCCCGGGCCCCCCTACGAGCAGTACTTC. Amino acid sequence: CSATPGPPYEQYF.

The rearrangement links TRBV29-1 to TRBJ1-2, with 9 bases matching TRBD1. This CDR3 is built from 14 residues. Germline CDR1 is SQVTM and CDR2 is ANQGSEA. Unmatched junction bases numbered 12, after V lost 0 bases and J lost 13 bases. CDR3 protein: CSVEDGQGRGVCTF. CDR3 sequence (DNA): TGCAGCGTTGAAGATGGACAGGGGAGGGGTGTCTGCACCTTC.

On this clonotype itself: Possible read error: a much larger clone is one base away. V is TRBV7-9 and J is TRBJ2-3; either TRBD1 or TRBD2 may supply D (5 bases each). Germline CDR1 is SEHNR and CDR2 is FQNEAQ (reference sequence). The CDR3 is made up of 15 amino acids. In nucleotides, the CDR3 is TGTGCCAGCAGCTTCTACTTGTCCGGGGCAGATACGCAGTGTTTT. Its protein is CASSFYLSGADTQCF. The variable domain in full, completed from reference TRBV7-9 and TRBJ2-3, reads DTGVSQNPRHKITKRGQNVTFRCDPISEHNRLYWYRQTLGQGPEFLTYFQNEAQLEKSRLLSDRFSAERPKGSFSTLEIQRTEQGDSAMYLCASSFYLSGADTQCFGPGTRLTVL.

The sample holds a few counts of this clonotype. The chain has TRBV20-1 and TRBJ2-5; TRBD2 agrees at 12 bases. There are 15 residues in the CDR3. Germline values: CDR1 DFQATT, CDR2 SNEGSKA (reference sequence). Losses at the gene ends were 1 base for V and 5 bases for J; bases not matched to a gene: 5. The CDR3 coding sequence is TGCAGTGCTAGAGCTCGCACTAGCGGGGGGGAGACCCAGTACTTC. This sequence encodes CSARARTSGGETQYF.

This chain connects TRBV5-1 to TRBJ2-1; no clear D. This CDR3 contains 12 residues. Germline-derived CDR1 and CDR2 are SGHRS and YFSETQ. V was shortened by 0 bases and J by 8 bases, with 6 bases between the two germline ends. The CDR3 loop is CASSLEGHEQFF. In DNA, the CDR3 is TGCGCCAGCAGCTTGGAAGGGCATGAGCAGTTCTTC.

Worth noting for this clonotype: One junction end does not reproduce the germline sequence, and a read error may be involved. This chain connects TRBV10-3 to TRBJ2-1, with a possible D match to TRBD1 (5 bases). Germline CDR1 is ENHRY and CDR2 is SYGVKD. This CDR3 has 14 amino acids. Here the CDR3 reads CAITAGLSYNEQFF. The CDR3, as DNA: TGTGCCATCACGGCAGGGCTATCTTACAATGAGCAGTTCTTT.